This TCR beta chain was captured in a study of blood T cells in healthy people across ages. There are a few counts of this clonotype. Its antigen remains unidentified. Overall study results and limits: Estimates of diversity drawn from one million T cells were considered underestimates. Any changes in expanded clonotypes were possibly confounded, as donor CMV status remained unknown.

The second PCR ran roughly 7 to 11 cycles with a sample-barcoded 5' primer and J-beta primers. A single record per CDR3 protein comes from TCRdb applying MiXCR to the 5' RACE reads. The sample includes over 1,300,000 distinct CDR3 sequences, roughly 60% of them seen just once. Germline values: CDR1 ENHRY, CDR2 SYGVKD. V lost 6 bases and J lost 2; bases outside the gene matches: 8. This CDR3 is built from 16 residues. The clonotype originates from a young man in good health. The V call is TRBV10-3, the J call TRBJ2-1, with TRBD2 matching 9 bases. The source material was blood. The chain's CDR3 is CAIRTSGNGAYNEQFF. The CDR3 DNA is TGTGCCATCAGGACTAGCGGTAATGGTGCCTACAATGAGCAGTTCTTC.